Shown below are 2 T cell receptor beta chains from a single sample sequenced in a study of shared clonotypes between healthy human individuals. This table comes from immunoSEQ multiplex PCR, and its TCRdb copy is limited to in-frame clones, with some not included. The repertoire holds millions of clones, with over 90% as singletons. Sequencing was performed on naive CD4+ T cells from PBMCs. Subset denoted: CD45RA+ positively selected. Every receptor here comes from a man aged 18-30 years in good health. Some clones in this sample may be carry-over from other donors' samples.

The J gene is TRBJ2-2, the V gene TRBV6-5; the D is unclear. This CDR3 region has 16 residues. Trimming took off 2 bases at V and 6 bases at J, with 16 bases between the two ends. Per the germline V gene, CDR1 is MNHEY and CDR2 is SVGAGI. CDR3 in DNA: TGTGCCAGCAGTTACGGCCTTTCCGTAACGTCCGGGGAGCTGTTTTTT. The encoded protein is CASSYGLSVTSGELFF.

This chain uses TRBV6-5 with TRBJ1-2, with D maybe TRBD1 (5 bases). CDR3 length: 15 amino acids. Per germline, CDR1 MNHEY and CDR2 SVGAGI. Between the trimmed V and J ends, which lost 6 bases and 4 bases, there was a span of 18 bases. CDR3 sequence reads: CASSPRPGTGYGYTF. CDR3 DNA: TGTGCCAGCAGCCCTCGGCCGGGGACGGGCTATGGCTACACCTTC.